These 32 T cell receptor beta chains came from one sample sequenced in a study of radiotherapy plus CTLA-4 blockade in lung cancer. Profiling relied on immunoSEQ multiplex PCR, and the TCRdb table lists in-frame clones only, not all of them. The sample has tens of thousands of clones, approximately 79% seen once; the top ten hold approximately 10%. The sequencing used peripheral blood, collected from a patient treated with radiotherapy plus ipilimumab. The receptors were sampled from a human donor with non-small cell lung cancer who had stable disease on radiotherapy plus ipilimumab.

This clone was counted a single time. The rearrangement links TRBV29-1 to TRBJ2-7, with 10 bases identical to TRBD1. V lost 5 bases to trimming and J lost 1 base; unmatched junction nucleotides: 2. CDR1 and CDR2 (germline): SQVTM, ANQGSEA. This CDR3 spans 13 amino acids. This CDR3 reads CSVWTGGSYEQYF. The CDR3 region has the DNA TGCAGCGTTTGGACAGGGGGGTCCTACGAGCAGTACTTC.

The chain links TRBV6-5 to TRBJ1-5; 7 bases are shared with TRBD1. The CDR3 consists of 15 residues. Per the germline V gene, CDR1 is MNHEY and CDR2 is SVGAGI. V lost 6 bases, J lost 2 bases, and 7 bases stayed unmatched. The CDR3 here is CASRPAGQGNQPQHF. The CDR3 region has the DNA TGTGCCAGCAGGCCTGCCGGACAGGGCAATCAGCCCCAGCATTTT.

V and J are TRBV10-3 and TRBJ1-6; 10 bases align to TRBD1. The CDR3 length is 17 residues. In germline, CDR1 is ENHRY, CDR2 SYGVKD. J lost 7 bases, V lost 6 bases, and 12 bases had no gene match. As DNA, the CDR3 is TGTGCCATCAGGGCGAGTCGACAGGGGGCGAGGAATTCACCCCTCCACTTT. Amino acid sequence: CAIRASRQGARNSPLHF.

This clone was counted once. The chain combines TRBV11-3 with TRBJ1-3; D is undetermined. Trimming stripped 5 bases from V and 0 bases from J, with 14 bases between. The CDR3 loop spans 16 amino acids. Germline CDR1 and CDR2: SGHNT and YENEEA. The CDR3 DNA follows: TGTGCCAGCAGCCCTCTACGCAGTATCTCTGGAAACACCATATATTTT. Amino acid sequence: CASSPLRSISGNTIYF.

By proportion, this clone is medium-sized. CDR3 in DNA: TGTGCCAGCAGCTGGGGTGAGACAGGGGGCAACAATGAGCAGTTCTTC. This translates into CASSWGETGGNNEQFF. The chain links TRBV5-4 to TRBJ2-1, with 10 bases matching TRBD1. This CDR3 is 16 amino acids long. In germline, CDR1 is SGHNT, CDR2 YYREEE (reference sequence). The trim removed 3 bases at V and 5 bases at J, leaving 8 bases unmatched.

The count of this clone is one. This sequence joins TRBV10-3 and TRBJ2-5; 7 bases are shared with TRBD1. The end of the DNA is better explained by TRBJ2-7, so the J call may be wrong. From germline, CDR1 is ENHRY and CDR2 SYGVKD. The CDR3 contains 14 residues. CDR3 region: CAISGQGGSYEQYF. The CDR3 DNA is TGTGCCATCAGTGGACAGGGCGGGTCTTACGAGCAGTACTTC.

V is TRBV15 and J is TRBJ2-7; 10 nucleotides align to TRBD1. This CDR3 comprises 17 residues. V shed 0 bases and J 5 bases; nucleotides not matched to a gene: 10. Germline V gives CDR1 LNHNV, CDR2 YYDKDF (reference sequence). The CDR3 loop reads CATSREVTGTGAHEQYF. CDR3 in DNA: TGTGCCACCAGCAGAGAGGTAACCGGGACAGGGGCTCACGAGCAGTACTTC.

Notes on this clone: The same CDR3 arises from other DNA sequences in this sample as well. The chain carries TRBV5-1 and TRBJ1-1; no clear D. V lost 5 bases, J lost 6 bases, and 14 bases lay in between. CDR3 length equals 13 residues. The germline CDR1 and CDR2 sequences are SGHRS and YFSETQ. The CDR3 sequence: CASSEVPGSEAFF. The CDR3 DNA is TGCGCCAGCAGTGAGGTGCCGGGGTCTGAAGCTTTCTTT.

This chain connects TRBV9 to TRBJ2-5, with unresolved D. V was clipped by 4 bases and J by 3 bases, with 10 bases between them. The length of the CDR3 is 13 residues. Germline V gene data show CDR1 as SGDLS and CDR2 as YYNGEE. The CDR3 spells CASSPGLEETQYF. The CDR3 region has the DNA TGTGCCAGCAGCCCCGGTCTGGAAGAGACCCAGTACTTC.

V usage is TRBV6-5 and J usage is TRBJ2-5; weak D call: TRBD1 (7 bases). The CDR3 length is 13 residues. V dropped 8 bases and J dropped 5 bases, with 15 bases sitting between them. Germline V CDR1 and CDR2: MNHEY, SVGAGI. The CDR3 reads CASGQGGEETQYF. DNA of the CDR3: TGTGCCAGCGGTCAGGGGGGCGAGGAGACCCAGTACTTC.

This chain links TRBV19 with TRBJ1-1, with a tentative D call TRBD1 (6 bases). Germline values: CDR1 LNHDA, CDR2 SQIVND (reference sequence). This CDR3 comprises 14 residues. V was trimmed by 7 bases and J by 4 bases, leaving 16 bases between them. This CDR3 is CASKKEDRSTEAFF. CDR3 nucleotide sequence: TGTGCCAGTAAGAAGGAAGACAGGTCCACTGAAGCTTTCTTT.

The chain has TRBV27 and TRBJ2-2; D not resolved. There are 14 residues in the CDR3. CDR1 and CDR2 from the germline V gene are MNHEY and SMNVEV (reference sequence). V shed 2 bases and J shed 6 bases, with 10 bases lying between them. CDR3 nucleotide sequence: TGTGCCAGCAGTTTAGCGTCTTTCGCCGGGGAGCTGTTTTTT. Protein sequence: CASSLASFAGELFF.

The chain recombines TRBV9 with TRBJ2-1, with TRBD2 identical over 9 bases. The germline V gene encodes CDR1 SGDLS and CDR2 YYNGEE. The J segment lost 3 bases and the V segment lost 3 bases, leaving 4 bases of the junction unmatched. The CDR3 extends over 15 amino acids. CDR3 in DNA: TGTGCCAGCAGCGGTATAGCGGGGGACTACAATGAGCAGTTCTTC. As protein: CASSGIAGDYNEQFF. Variable domain in full (rest from reference TRBV9 and TRBJ2-1): DSGVTQTPKHLITATGQRVTLRCSPRSGDLSVYWYQQSLDQGLQFLIQYYNGEERAKGNILERFSAQQFPDLHSELNLSSLELGDSALYFCASSGIAGDYNEQFFGPGTRLTVL.

The chain recombines TRBV27 with TRBJ1-1, with D perhaps matching TRBD1 (6 bases). CDR1 and CDR2 (germline): MNHEY, SMNVEV (reference sequence). With 2 bases removed from V and 10 bases from J, the gap between germline ends came to 17 bases. The CDR3 runs to 14 residues. CDR3 region: CASSLRVDRGGAFF. The CDR3 nucleotides read TGTGCCAGCAGTTTAAGGGTGGACAGAGGAGGAGCTTTCTTT.

The gene calls are TRBV6-5 and TRBJ2-1; D is uncertain. Trimming removed 6 bases from V and 6 bases from J, with 12 bases in between. Germline V gene sequence: CDR1 MNHEY, CDR2 SVGAGI. This CDR3 is 13 amino acids long. The CDR3 nucleotides are TGTGCCAGCAGGTTTGAGGTTGGCAATGAGCAGTTCTTC. Amino acids: CASRFEVGNEQFF.

About this clone: The same CDR3 also results from other DNA sequences found in this sample. The CDR3 DNA follows: TGTGCCAGCAGTCCCGAGAGGGGGGGGCCAGAGGAGACCCAGTACTTC. Translating it yields CASSPERGGPEETQYF. The J gene is TRBJ2-5, the V gene TRBV7-2, with D perhaps matching TRBD2 (7 bases). V lost 6 bases to trimming and J lost 5 bases, with 22 bases between them. CDR1 is SGHTA and CDR2 is FQGNSA in the germline V gene. The CDR3 is 16 residues long. Full variable domain (rest looked up from reference TRBV7-2 and TRBJ2-5): GAGVSQSPSNKVTEKGKDVELRCDPISGHTALYWYRQSLGQGLEFLIYFQGNSAPDKSGLPSDRFSAERTGGSVSTLTIQRTQQEDSAVYLCASSPERGGPEETQYFGPGTRLLVL.

The table lists this clone with a few counts. The chain links TRBV6-5 to TRBJ2-2, with unresolved D. The V gene lost 6 bases and the J gene lost 2 bases, with 10 bases spanning the gap. The CDR3 sequence is 14 residues long. Looked up from germline, CDR1 is MNHEY and CDR2 is SVGAGI. Here the CDR3 DNA reads TGTGCCAGCAGAACTTCATCTAACACCGGGGAGCTGTTTTTT. Translating it yields CASRTSSNTGELFF.

The V and J genes are TRBV6-5 and TRBJ2-3; no firm D call. In germline, CDR1 is MNHEY, CDR2 SVGAGI. V lost 3 bases, J lost 5 bases, and 9 bases lay in between. This CDR3 contains 13 residues. CDR3: CASSYHLGDTQYF. The CDR3 DNA reads TGTGCCAGCAGTTATCACTTAGGAGATACGCAGTATTTT.

The J gene is TRBJ2-2, the V gene TRBV6-6; no clear D gene. Looked up from germline, CDR1 is MNHNY and CDR2 is SVGAGI (reference sequence). The CDR3 runs to 14 residues. The V end lost 0 bases, the J end lost 7 bases, and 9 bases lay between the germline ends. The DNA of the CDR3 is TGTGCCAGCAGTTACTCCGGTGCCAGCGGGGAGCTGTTTTTT. It is translated as CASSYSGASGELFF.

DNA of the CDR3: TGTGCCAGCAGTGGACCGGGACAGGGGTTTCAGAACACTGAAGCTTTCTTT. Protein product: CASSGPGQGFQNTEAFF. This chain joins TRBV25-1 and TRBJ1-1; 10 bases are shared with TRBD1. The CDR3 runs to 17 residues. The germline V gene encodes CDR1 MGHDK and CDR2 SYGVNS. V lost 4 bases, J lost 1 base, and 9 bases stayed unmatched.

The genes are TRBV4-1 and TRBJ2-1, with unresolved D. Germline assignment: CDR1 MGHRA and CDR2 YSYEKL. The V end was cut by 0 bases, the J end by 7 bases, with 10 bases between. This CDR3 is built from 14 residues. The CDR3 reads CASSQDSVRNEQFF. Here the CDR3 DNA reads TGCGCCAGCAGCCAAGATTCTGTCAGAAATGAGCAGTTCTTC.

V gene TRBV16 combines with J gene TRBJ1-3, with 9 bases fitting TRBD1. The trim removed 6 bases at V and 0 bases at J, leaving 6 bases unmatched. The CDR3 extends over 16 amino acids. Germline assignment: CDR1 KGHSY and CDR2 FQNENV. CDR3 amino acids: CASRRTGDSSGNTIYF. CDR3 in DNA: TGTGCCAGCAGGAGGACAGGGGACAGCTCTGGAAACACCATATATTTT.

This chain links TRBV5-1 with TRBJ1-2; 9 bases are a match to TRBD1. Germline lookup yields CDR1 SGHRS and CDR2 YFSETQ. This CDR3 comprises 14 residues. The V gene end was trimmed by 0 bases and the J gene end by 4 bases; junction bases not matched to a gene: 1. In DNA form, the CDR3 reads TGCGCCAGCAGCTTGGGACAGGGGGGCTATGGCTACACCTTC. This encodes CASSLGQGGYGYTF.

This sequence joins TRBV9 and TRBJ1-2, with D possibly matching TRBD1 (5 bases). V shed 3 bases and J shed 4 bases, with 10 bases lying between them. CDR1 and CDR2 from the germline V gene are SGDLS and YYNGEE. The CDR3 extends over 13 amino acids. The CDR3, as DNA: TGTGCCAGCAGCGCGGGGACGGTCTATGGCTACACCTTC. As protein: CASSAGTVYGYTF.

The chain has TRBV7-2 and TRBJ1-3; no definite D call. The CDR3 spans 15 residues. Per germline, CDR1 SGHTA and CDR2 FQGNSA. The V end was cut by 1 base, the J end by 4 bases, with 11 bases between. CDR3 sequence reads: CASSLGWPRGNTIYF. Written as DNA, the CDR3 is TGTGCCAGCAGCTTAGGGTGGCCCCGCGGAAACACCATATATTTT.

This clone was recorded a few times. The J gene is TRBJ1-5, the V gene TRBV28; D remains ambiguous. Germline-derived CDR1 and CDR2 are MDHEN and SYDVKM. The CDR3 spans 14 residues. V was shortened by 2 bases and J by 5 bases, with 10 bases between the two germline ends. The CDR3, as DNA: TGTGCCAGCAGTTTACAAGGCCCTTATCAGCCCCAGCATTTT. Protein sequence: CASSLQGPYQPQHF.

The chain joins TRBV5-1 to TRBJ2-3; no firm D call. The germline CDR1 and CDR2 sequences are SGHRS and YFSETQ. Trimming removed 0 bases from V and 4 bases from J, with 6 bases in between. This CDR3 is built from 13 residues. The CDR3 protein is CASSLARSDTQYF. CDR3 in DNA: TGCGCCAGCAGCTTGGCCAGGTCAGATACGCAGTATTTT.

This clone was picked up a small number of times. V usage is TRBV13 and J usage is TRBJ2-7, with a tentative D call TRBD2 (6 bases). CDR3 length: 15 amino acids. Germline V gene sequence: CDR1 PRHDT, CDR2 FYEKMQ (reference sequence). Trimming pared 0 bases from V and 1 base from J, leaving 10 bases between. DNA for the CDR3: TGTGCCAGCAGCTTAGGGCGGGGTCTTTCCTACGAGCAGTACTTC. Its protein product is CASSLGRGLSYEQYF.

This rearrangement joins TRBV13 to TRBJ2-6; 9 bases map to TRBD1. This CDR3 comprises 19 residues. Germline CDR1 PRHDT, CDR2 FYEKMQ (reference sequence). The J segment lost 0 bases and the V segment lost 3 bases, leaving 9 bases of the junction unmatched. This CDR3 reads CASSFILDRGSSGANVLTF. In DNA form, the CDR3 reads TGTGCCAGCAGCTTTATTCTGGACAGGGGTTCCTCTGGGGCCAACGTCCTGACTTTC.

V gene TRBV6-1 combines with J gene TRBJ2-5, with unresolved D. This CDR3 is built from 14 residues. Germline-derived CDR1 and CDR2 are MNHNS and SASEGT. Trimming removed 5 bases at V and 4 bases at J, with 14 bases between. CDR3 sequence: CASSPTLGGETQYF. Written as DNA, the CDR3 is TGTGCCAGCAGTCCGACTCTAGGCGGAGAGACCCAGTACTTC.

This clone was picked up one time. V is TRBV6-5 and J is TRBJ1-6; 8 bases match TRBD1. From germline, CDR1 is MNHEY and CDR2 SVGAGI. The CDR3 runs to 15 residues. Unmatched junction bases numbered 7, after V lost 4 bases and J lost 8 bases. The CDR3 coding sequence is TGTGCCAGCAGTTCAAACAGGGGGGGTCATTCACCCCTCCACTTT. Translated, it gives CASSSNRGGHSPLHF.

The DNA for the CDR3 is TGTGCCAGCGCGAGGGTGGCCACCTACGAGCAGTACTTC. This codes for CASARVATYEQYF. The chain recombines TRBV2 with TRBJ2-7, with D possibly matching TRBD2 (5 bases). CDR3 length: 13 amino acids. From germline, CDR1 is SNHLY and CDR2 FYNNEI. Deletions cut 8 bases from V and 2 bases from J, with 13 bases between.